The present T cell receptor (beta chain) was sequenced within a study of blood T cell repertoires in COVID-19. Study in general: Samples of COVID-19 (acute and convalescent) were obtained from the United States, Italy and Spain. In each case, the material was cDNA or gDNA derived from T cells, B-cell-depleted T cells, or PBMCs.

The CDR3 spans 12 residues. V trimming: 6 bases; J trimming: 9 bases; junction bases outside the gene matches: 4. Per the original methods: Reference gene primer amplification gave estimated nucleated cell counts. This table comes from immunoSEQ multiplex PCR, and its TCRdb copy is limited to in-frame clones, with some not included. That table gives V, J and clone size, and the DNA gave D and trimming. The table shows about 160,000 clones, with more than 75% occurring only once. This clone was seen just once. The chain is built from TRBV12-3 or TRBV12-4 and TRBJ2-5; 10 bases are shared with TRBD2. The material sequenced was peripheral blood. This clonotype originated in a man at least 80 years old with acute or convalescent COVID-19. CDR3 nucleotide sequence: TGTGCCAGCAGCCCTAGCGGGAGAGCCCAGTACTTC. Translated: CASSPSGRAQYF.